The sequence of this TCR beta chain was determined in a study of tumor-infiltrating lymphocytes in primary liver carcinoma. Study-level information: Roughly 3.65 to 8 million productive TCRbeta reads were obtained per sample, with similar numbers across tissue types. General study results and limits: Tumor-adjacent and tumor-blood pairs showed less overlap than tumor region pairs. Blood trailed tumors significantly in top-250-clone fraction (p = 0.039). Samples were bulk unsorted, so CD4+ and CD8+ repertoires were not compared.

Reverse transcription of around 500 ng total RNA with a constant-region primer produced TCR beta cDNA. The TCR beta library was amplified through three nested multiplex PCR rounds in a modified ARM-PCR procedure. Use of TRBV1-TRBV30 forward primers with a C-beta reverse primer characterized the first two PCR rounds, which lasted about 9 cycles each. TCRdb re-called the multiplex PCR reads with MiXCR, one entry per CDR3 protein. The sample shows some 320,000 distinct CDR3 sequences, approximately 65% of them seen only once. Extraction also yielded germline DNA, while blood RNA was obtained from unsorted whole blood. Remarks on this clonotype: Its antigen is unknown. The conserved phenylalanine or tryptophan normally closing the CDR3 is absent here, so this likely arose from a read error.

CDR3 length equals 17 residues. Germline CDR1 MNHEY, CDR2 SVGAGI. Trimming at V came to 2 bases and at J to 4 bases, leaving 9 bases not matched to a gene. The chain couples TRBV6-5 to TRBJ2-3; 10 positions agree with TRBD2. The sequenced sample was peripheral blood. This clonotype was obtained from a man in his forties with primary liver carcinoma and hepatitis B virus infection. CDR3 region: CASSYRPSGRGADTQYS. The CDR3 DNA reads TGTGCCAGCAGTTACCGTCCTAGCGGGAGAGGAGCAGATACGCAGTATTCT.